This TCR beta chain was recorded in a study of blood T cell repertoires in COVID-19. The wider study: The United States, Italy and Spain supplied acute and convalescent COVID-19 samples.

Germline values: CDR1 MDHEN, CDR2 SYDVKM. The germline V and J ends were trimmed by 3 bases and 5 bases, with 11 bases remaining between them. The CDR3 is 15 amino acids. Here immunoSEQ multiplex PCR was the method, and the copy in TCRdb shows in-frame clones only, minus some. Of roughly 220,000 clones in the sample, around 84% were seen once. The receptor's source is a man aged 50 or older who had recovered from COVID-19. Material for sequencing was peripheral blood. The genes are TRBV28 and TRBJ1-6; D not resolved. CDR3 sequence: CASSLPARNNSPLHF. In nucleotides, the CDR3 is TGTGCCAGCAGTTTGCCTGCCAGGAATAATTCACCCCTCCACTTT.